The 7 T cell receptor beta chains below all came from one sample that was sequenced in a study of identifying expanded T cells in peripheral blood. Sequenced by immunoSEQ multiplex PCR; TCRdb stores in-frame clones only, minus some. The table records under 150,000 clones, around 88% of them present only once. Sequencing was carried out using blood. The receptors shown here come from a person between 18 and 69 years old in good health.

J is TRBJ2-7 and V is TRBV5-1; 8 nucleotides match TRBD1. Trimming took 4 bases from V and 0 from J; bases not matched to a gene: 6. The CDR3 runs to 15 residues. Looked up from germline, CDR1 is SGHRS and CDR2 is YFSETQ. The CDR3 nucleotides are TGCGCCAGCAGCCCTTGGACAGGGAGCTCCTACGAGCAGTACTTC. It yields the protein CASSPWTGSSYEQYF.

The chain joins TRBV2 to TRBJ2-5; 16 bases are a match to TRBD2. The germline gives CDR1 SNHLY, CDR2 FYNNEI. The CDR3 has 17 residues. V shed 0 bases and J 2 bases; nucleotides not matched to a gene: 0. CDR3 sequence (DNA): TGTGCCAGCAGTGAAGCGGGACTAGCGGGAGGGCAAGAGACCCAGTACTTC. Its protein product is CASSEAGLAGGQETQYF.

V is TRBV11-2 and J is TRBJ2-1, with 7 positions matching TRBD2. There are 15 residues in the CDR3. CDR1 is SGHAT, CDR2 FQNNGV, per germline. The V and J ends lost 2 bases and 6 bases, in that order; junction bases with no gene match: 7. Here the CDR3 reads CASSLLGGGSNEQFF. The CDR3, as DNA: TGTGCCAGCAGCTTACTCGGGGGAGGGTCCAATGAGCAGTTCTTC. The variable domain in full, completed from reference TRBV11-2 and TRBJ2-1, reads EAGVAQSPRYKIIEKRQSVAFWCNPISGHATLYWYQQILGQGPKLLIQFQNNGVVDDSQLPKDRFSAERLKGVDSTLKIQPAKLEDSAVYLCASSLLGGGSNEQFFGPGTRLTVL.

The rearrangement links TRBV2 to TRBJ1-5; 8 nucleotides line up with TRBD1. This CDR3 has 15 residues. Germline V gene sequence: CDR1 SNHLY, CDR2 FYNNEI. The V segment lost 7 bases and the J segment 9 bases; nucleotides outside the gene matches: 14. The DNA of the CDR3 is TGTGCCAGCAAAGGACAGGGAGTTTCTTTCGGGCCCCAGCATTTT. This gives the protein CASKGQGVSFGPQHF.

The chain couples TRBV30 to TRBJ1-2; D unresolved. This CDR3 region has 12 residues. Between the trimmed V and J ends, which lost 1 base and 8 bases, there was a span of 11 bases. Germline values: CDR1 GTSNPN, CDR2 SVGIG (reference sequence). The CDR3, as DNA: TGTGCCTGGAGTGAGGACGGCGGGGGCTACACCTTC. The encoded protein is CAWSEDGGGYTF.

This rearrangement joins TRBV29-1 to TRBJ2-2; D call uncertain. The CDR3 has 13 amino acids. Per germline, CDR1 SQVTM and CDR2 ANQGSEA. Deletions cut 3 bases from V and 7 bases from J, with 12 bases between. This CDR3 reads CSVDDSLIGELFF. Here the CDR3 DNA reads TGCAGCGTTGATGATAGCCTCATCGGGGAGCTGTTTTTT.

This clone was detected once. The junction does not match germline at one end; this may be a read error. This sequence joins TRBV7-6 and TRBJ2-5; D call uncertain. The germline gives CDR1 SGHVS, CDR2 FNYEAQ. The CDR3 contains 12 residues. The DNA of the CDR3 is TGTGCCAGCAGGCCACCGGGCGTAGCTTGGCACTTC. Translating gives CASRPPGVAWHF.